The 26 T cell receptor beta chains below were found in one sample sequenced in a study of T cells in Graves' hyperthyroidism and ophthalmopathy. Amplification yielded TCR beta CDR3 regions, with RNA transcripts as the source. Initially, a first-round RT-PCR of the TCR CDR3 employed the HTBI primer set. TCRdb recomputed calls from the multiplex PCR reads with MiXCR, one row per CDR3 protein. The repertoire consists of a few hundred thousand distinct CDR3 sequences, with about a sixth occurring once and the leading ten covering 2.5% to 4%. Sequencing used blood. These receptor sequences come from a woman aged 40 to 50 with Graves' ophthalmopathy.

This clonotype was counted a few times. The chain combines TRBV19 with TRBJ2-1; 11 bases map to TRBD2. V dropped 2 bases and J dropped 5; count of bases not matched to a gene: 5. Germline values: CDR1 LNHDA, CDR2 SQIVND (reference sequence). CDR3 length: 16 amino acids. The DNA of the CDR3 is TGTGCCAGTAGTATAAGGGGACTAGCGGTCAACAATGAGCAGTTCTTC. It codes for CASSIRGLAVNNEQFF.

This clonotype was seen ten or more times. This chain uses TRBV2 with TRBJ2-1, with TRBD2 matching 13 bases. In germline, CDR1 is SNHLY, CDR2 FYNNEI. V lost 10 bases to trimming and J lost 4 bases; unmatched junction nucleotides: 4. The CDR3 contains 14 residues. The CDR3 spells CATETSGGYNEQFF. CDR3 in DNA: TGTGCCACCGAGACTAGCGGGGGGTACAATGAGCAGTTCTTC.

As to this clonotype: A much larger clone lies one base from this, so it may be a read error. This sequence joins TRBV27 and TRBJ2-7, with D perhaps TRBD2 (6 bases). The CDR3 is made up of 12 amino acids. Germline values: CDR1 MNHEY, CDR2 SMNVEV (reference sequence). The V end lost 10 bases, the J end lost 7 bases, and 17 bases lay between the germline ends. CDR3 protein: CATGDVPAEQYF. The CDR3 DNA reads TGTGCCACGGGAGACGTTCCGGCGGAGCAGTACTTC.

This clonotype has a handful of counts. The chain couples TRBV10-3 to TRBJ2-2; 7 positions agree with TRBD2. The CDR3 loop spans 17 amino acids. V gave up 2 bases and J gave up 6 bases; unmatched junction bases: 12. Per germline, CDR1 ENHRY and CDR2 SYGVKD. The CDR3 bases are TGTGCCATCAGTGAGGCGGCGACTAGCAGGATACCCGGGGAGCTGTTTTTT. Translating gives CAISEAATSRIPGELFF.

This rearrangement joins TRBV3-1 to TRBJ2-4, with D perhaps TRBD1 or TRBD2 (6 bases each). V lost 4 bases and J 8 bases, leaving 18 bases between the germline ends. The CDR3 spans 15 residues. Germline-derived CDR1 and CDR2 are LGHDT and YNNKEL (reference sequence). The CDR3, as DNA: TGTGCCAGCAGCCTGGGGGGCAGGAGTAATTACATTCAGTACTTC. Protein sequence: CASSLGGRSNYIQYF.

Many counts were recorded for this clonotype. V is TRBV12-3 or TRBV12-4 and J is TRBJ1-1; TRBD1 agrees at 7 bases. Trimming at V came to 0 bases and at J to 0 bases, leaving 4 bases not matched to a gene. The CDR3 has 16 amino acids. CDR3 DNA: TGTGCCAGCAGTTTAGCTGGGACAGTGATGAACACTGAAGCTTTCTTT. Residues: CASSLAGTVMNTEAFF.

Comments on this clonotype: Being one base from a much bigger clone, this may be a read error. The chain recombines TRBV28 with TRBJ2-1; D gene uncertain. CDR3 size: 14 residues. V was shortened by 6 bases and J by 2 bases, with 11 bases between the two germline ends. Per germline, CDR1 MDHEN and CDR2 SYDVKM. CDR3: CASRLGSAYNEQFF. The DNA of the CDR3 is TGTGCCAGCAGACTGGGGTCTGCCTACAATGAGCAGTTCTTC.

The genes are TRBV11-1 and TRBJ2-1; tentative D call: TRBD1 (5 bases). This CDR3 region has 15 residues. The V and J ends lost 5 bases and 3 bases respectively, with 14 bases between them. CDR1 and CDR2 from the germline V gene are SGHAT and FQDESV (reference sequence). The CDR3 sequence: CASSPWAGIYNEQFF. CDR3 sequence (DNA): TGTGCCAGCAGCCCCTGGGCAGGGATCTACAATGAGCAGTTCTTC.

This clonotype was observed at least ten times. V gene TRBV7-9 combines with J gene TRBJ2-7; D is uncertain. Germline loops: CDR1 SEHNR, CDR2 FQNEAQ (reference sequence). The V and J ends lost 5 bases and 2 bases respectively, with 7 bases between them. This CDR3 spans 12 amino acids. The CDR3 bases are TGTGCCAGCAGCACCACCCCCTACGAGCAGTACTTC. Its translation: CASSTTPYEQYF.

This clonotype was picked up a small number of times. The V gene is TRBV29-1, the J gene TRBJ2-2; tentatively, D is TRBD1 (6 bases). V was shortened by 7 bases and J by 6 bases, with 9 bases between the two germline ends. In germline, CDR1 is SQVTM, CDR2 ANQGSEA. The CDR3 loop spans 11 amino acids. CDR3 coding DNA: TGCAGCGGACAGGCAGCCGGGGAGCTGTTTTTT. Amino acids: CSGQAAGELFF.

This clonotype occurred a few times. The chain joins TRBV10-2 to TRBJ2-7, with D perhaps given as TRBD1 or TRBD2 (5 bases each). This CDR3 is built from 14 residues. The V gene's germline CDR1 is WSHSY and CDR2 SAAADI. V was clipped by 2 bases and J by 6 bases, with 14 bases between them. CDR3 bases: TGCGCCAGCAGTGAGCCGGGACGGAACGCCGAGCAGTACTTC. Translation gives CASSEPGRNAEQYF.

In this sample, this clonotype turned up many times. The chain joins TRBV4-1 to TRBJ2-5; 11 bases align to TRBD1. This CDR3 comprises 16 residues. With V trimmed by 1 base and J by 3 bases, 4 bases remained unmatched. The germline gives CDR1 MGHRA, CDR2 YSYEKL. DNA of the CDR3: TGCGCCAGCAGCCAAGGGGACAGGGGGGGGAAAGAGACCCAGTACTTC. Its translation is CASSQGDRGGKETQYF.

This clonotype showed up just once. The rearrangement links TRBV12-3 or TRBV12-4 to TRBJ2-2; no reliable D call. The CDR3 runs 14 residues. Trimming took off 3 bases at V and 4 bases at J, with 9 bases between the two ends. The CDR3 spells CASSLAAGTGELFF. CDR3 nucleotides: TGTGCCAGCAGTTTGGCGGCAGGCACCGGGGAGCTGTTTTTT.

This clonotype occurred many times. The chain uses TRBV28 and TRBJ2-1; no reliable D call. CDR1 is MDHEN and CDR2 is SYDVKM in the germline V gene. The V gene lost 7 bases and the J gene lost 8 bases, with 15 bases spanning the gap. CDR3 length: 13 residues. CDR3 residues: CASTPSFRYEQFF. CDR3 nucleotides: TGTGCCAGCACCCCTTCGTTTAGATATGAGCAGTTCTTC.

This clonotype was seen ten or more times. V usage is TRBV7-2 and J usage is TRBJ2-1; 8 nucleotides match TRBD2. J lost 6 bases, V lost 5 bases, and 9 bases had no gene match. Germline CDR1 is SGHTA and CDR2 is FQGNSA. The CDR3 is 15 amino acids. In nucleotides, the CDR3 is TGTGCCAGCAGCCTCCTCCAGCGGGGGTCCAATGAGCAGTTCTTC. This sequence encodes CASSLLQRGSNEQFF.

This clonotype was recorded many times. This chain links TRBV3-1 with TRBJ2-1, with 10 positions matching TRBD2. Germline CDR1 and CDR2: LGHDT and YNNKEL (reference sequence). The CDR3 consists of 16 residues. J lost 5 bases, V lost 5 bases, and 9 bases had no gene match. The CDR3 here is CASSKGLAVLNNEQFF. CDR3 nucleotide sequence: TGTGCCAGCAGCAAAGGACTAGCGGTCTTGAACAATGAGCAGTTCTTC.

J is TRBJ2-3 and V is TRBV30; a weak D match, TRBD1 (7 bases). CDR1 is GTSNPN and CDR2 is SVGIG in the germline V gene (reference sequence). This CDR3 comprises 13 residues. Deletions cut 4 bases from V and 0 bases from J, with 8 bases between. The CDR3 region has the DNA TGTGCCTGGACAGGGGGGAGCACAGATACGCAGTATTTT. Translation gives CAWTGGSTDTQYF.

The rearrangement links TRBV27 to TRBJ1-4; tentatively, D is TRBD1 (6 bases). Germline loops: CDR1 MNHEY, CDR2 SMNVEV (reference sequence). The CDR3 is 17 amino acids. The ends were cut back, 5 bases at V and 0 bases at J, with 16 bases in the middle. The CDR3 loop reads CASSPAGHPATNEKLFF. CDR3 DNA sequence: TGTGCCAGCAGTCCGGCGGGACACCCGGCAACTAATGAAAAACTGTTTTTT.

This chain uses TRBV6-1 with TRBJ2-7, with D maybe TRBD2 (5 bases). The V end was cut by 6 bases, the J end by 0 bases, with 15 bases between. The CDR3 is 15 amino acids. Germline lookup yields CDR1 MNHNS and CDR2 SASEGT. CDR3 region: CASSNPRRSSYEQYF. DNA of the CDR3: TGTGCCAGCAGCAATCCCAGGAGGAGCTCCTACGAGCAGTACTTC.

A few counts support this clonotype. The rearrangement joins TRBV6-1 to TRBJ2-4, with 10 bases aligning to TRBD1. V lost 2 bases, J lost 4 bases, and 8 bases stayed unmatched. The CDR3 contains 17 residues. Germline CDR1 is MNHNS and CDR2 is SASEGT. CDR3 protein: CASSERGGTGAKNIQYF. The CDR3 coding sequence is TGTGCCAGCAGTGAAAGAGGGGGGACAGGGGCTAAAAACATTCAGTACTTC.

This clonotype was seen only once. An end of the junction differs from the germline gene, which may be a read error. The rearrangement links TRBV28 to TRBJ2-2; the match to TRBD2 covers 8 bases. The CDR3 has 18 amino acids. Germline CDR1 MDHEN, CDR2 SYDVKM. The CDR3 spells CASSYSLRGEVNTGEPFF. The CDR3 coding sequence is TGTGCCAGCAGTTATTCATTGCGGGGGGAGGTTAACACCGGGGAGCCGTTTTTT.

This clonotype came up a few times. At one boundary the junction diverges from the germline segment, which might be a read error. The V gene is TRBV5-1, the J gene TRBJ2-1, with D perhaps TRBD2 (6 bases). The CDR3 runs 17 residues. The germline gives CDR1 SGHRS, CDR2 YFSETQ. CDR3 in amino acids: CASSPGERLPPYDEQFF. Here the CDR3 DNA reads TGCGCCAGCAGCCCGGGGGAAAGGTTGCCTCCCTACGATGAGCAGTTCTTC.

This clonotype was seen more than once but under ten times. The chain couples TRBV6-1 to TRBJ1-2, with 8 bases fitting TRBD1. The V gene's germline CDR1 is MNHNS and CDR2 SASEGT. CDR3 length equals 15 residues. Unmatched junction bases numbered 9, after V lost 5 bases and J lost 4 bases. The CDR3, as DNA: TGTGCCAGCAGTCCGCAGGGGACAGGCAGCTATGGCTACACCTTC. Its protein product is CASSPQGTGSYGYTF.

The chain employs TRBV20-1 and TRBJ1-5, with TRBD1 matching 10 bases. In germline, CDR1 is DFQATT, CDR2 SNEGSKA (reference sequence). J was trimmed by 2 bases and V by 6 bases; bases with no gene match: 13. This CDR3 has 17 amino acids. CDR3 bases: TGCAGTGCAACCACGGTGGGGGACAGGGGAGGCAATCAGCCCCAGCATTTT. Amino acid sequence: CSATTVGDRGGNQPQHF.

This clonotype was counted between two and nine times. The chain links TRBV15 to TRBJ2-7, with D perhaps TRBD2 (7 bases). CDR1 LNHNV and CDR2 YYDKDF come from the germline V gene (reference sequence). V lost 0 bases, J lost 2 bases, and 23 bases lay in between. The CDR3 runs 19 residues. The CDR3 loop reads CATSRDRVGAAGRAYEQYF. The CDR3 nucleotides read TGTGCCACCAGCAGAGATCGCGTGGGGGCGGCAGGGAGGGCCTACGAGCAGTACTTC.

The genes are TRBV7-9 and TRBJ1-2; TRBD1 agrees at 9 bases. The V and J ends lost 2 bases and 9 bases, in that order; junction bases with no gene match: 10. This CDR3 spans 15 amino acids. Looked up from germline, CDR1 is SEHNR and CDR2 is FQNEAQ (reference sequence). The CDR3 region has the DNA TGTGCCAGCAGCTTATTAAGCCAGACAGGGGGGAGCTACACCTTC. Translation: CASSLLSQTGGSYTF.